This TCR beta chain originates from a study of blood T cell repertoires in COVID-19. The ends were cut back, 8 bases at V and 3 bases at J, with 19 bases in the middle. This CDR3 is built from 15 residues. CDR1 is MNHEY and CDR2 is SVGAGI in the germline V gene. Method: immunoSEQ multiplex PCR; TCRdb's copy keeps in-frame clones and lacks some. The table lists 400,000 to 500,000 clones, roughly 84% of them singletons, with 1.2% to 1.5% in the top ten. This TCR derives from a woman in her late teens or twenties who had been exposed to COVID-19. Material: PBMCs or T cells enriched from blood (not recorded which). The V gene is TRBV6-5, the J gene TRBJ1-1; D may be TRBD1 (5 bases). In DNA, the CDR3 is TGTGCCAGCCCTGGGGGAGGGCATTGGGACACTGAAGCTTTCTTT. As protein: CASPGGGHWDTEAFF.